This T cell receptor (beta chain) stems from a study of blood T cell repertoires in COVID-19. For the study at large: T cells, B-cell-depleted T cells, or PBMCs provided the cDNA or gDNA that served as material.

The CDR3 spans 14 residues. The V and J ends lost 0 bases and 3 bases respectively, with 9 bases between them. CDR1 and CDR2 from the germline V gene are SGHDT and YYEEEE. This table comes from immunoSEQ multiplex PCR, and its TCRdb copy is limited to in-frame clones, with some not included. Seen here are about 240,000 clones, 82% observed once, and the top ten hold about an eighth. Sequenced: peripheral blood. This clonotype originated in a woman aged 60-75 years with active or convalescent COVID-19. The V and J genes are TRBV5-6 and TRBJ1-1; a possible D gene is TRBD1 (5 bases). The CDR3 DNA sequence: TGTGCCAGCAGCTTGGGGGGCAGGGACACTGAAGCTTTCTTT. As protein: CASSLGGRDTEAFF.